This T cell receptor beta chain was profiled in a study of beta chain features in type 1 diabetes. The whole isolated RNA underwent reverse transcription, so sequencing captured expressed TCRB transcripts. Repertoires were generated with immunoSEQ multiplex PCR, while TCRdb's copy carries only in-frame clones and drops some. This sample has roughly 730,000 clones, with around 15% found just once. Study-wide results and limits: Junctions at VDJ sites from type 1 diabetes patients had fewer insertions and more deletions. Significant though moderate, a shortening of TCRB CDR3s appeared in all four CD4+ subsets of Type 1 diabetes patients.

This clone was detected only a few times. Antigen: not known. A single heparinised blood sample, averaging around 0.11 L, was obtained per donor. Sorted cells reached over 95% purity in every population. The sample comprised naive CD4+ T cells from blood. The source is a man between 18 and 35 years old with type 1 diabetes.

CDR3 amino acids: CAWNRDRGLGGASYNEQFF. CDR3 bases: TGTGCCTGGAACAGGGACAGGGGGCTAGGCGGGGCCTCCTACAATGAGCAGTTCTTC. This rearrangement joins TRBV30 to TRBJ2-1, with TRBD1 identical over 12 bases. This CDR3 has 19 amino acids. The trim removed 4 bases at V and 0 bases at J, leaving 13 bases unmatched. Germline CDR1 and CDR2: GTSNPN and SVGIG (reference sequence).